The 31 T cell receptor beta chains below come from one sample, sequenced in a study of blood T cells in healthy people across ages. A second roughly 6 to 11 cycle PCR used barcoded and J-beta primers. MiXCR, applied by TCRdb to the 5' RACE reads, yields one record per CDR3 protein. The sample yields 800,000 to 1,000,000 distinct CDR3 sequences, 45% to 50% seen once. The sample consisted of blood. The receptor source for this set is a man aged 25-45 years in good health.

This clonotype showed up many times. V is TRBV7-2 and J is TRBJ1-1; D uncertain. The CDR3 consists of 14 residues. Between the trimmed V and J ends, which lost 3 bases and 0 bases, there was a span of 8 bases. The V gene's germline CDR1 is SGHTA and CDR2 FQGNSA. The CDR3 spells CASSFQSVNTEAFF. The CDR3 region has the DNA TGTGCCAGCAGCTTTCAAAGCGTGAACACTGAAGCTTTCTTT.

The chain carries TRBV10-3 and TRBJ2-7; 10 bases align to TRBD2. The DNA end lines up better with TRBJ2-5; the J call may be wrong. The germline V gene encodes CDR1 ENHRY and CDR2 SYGVKD. The CDR3 is 15 amino acids. CDR3 in DNA: TGTGCCATCAGTTACGGGACTAGCGAACGCGAGACCCAGTACTTC. Encoded protein: CAISYGTSERETQYF.

The chain has TRBV9 and TRBJ2-7; D may be TRBD2 (5 bases). This CDR3 spans 13 amino acids. V gave up 4 bases and J gave up 3 bases, with 11 bases separating them. Germline assignment: CDR1 SGDLS and CDR2 YYNGEE. The CDR3: CASSPYGIYEQYF. CDR3 coding DNA: TGTGCCAGCAGCCCGTACGGGATCTACGAGCAGTACTTC. The variable domain in full, with the rest retrieved from reference TRBV9 and TRBJ2-7, is DSGVTQTPKHLITATGQRVTLRCSPRSGDLSVYWYQQSLDQGLQFLIQYYNGEERAKGNILERFSAQQFPDLHSELNLSSLELGDSALYFCASSPYGIYEQYFGPGTRLTVT.

This clonotype has just a few counts. The genes are TRBV20-1 and TRBJ2-1; D not resolved. V shed 0 bases and J shed 0 bases, with 9 bases lying between them. The length of the CDR3 is 15 residues. Per germline, CDR1 DFQATT and CDR2 SNEGSKA (reference sequence). Here the CDR3 DNA reads TGCAGTGCTAGAGATATCACGAGCTCCTACAATGAGCAGTTCTTC. Its protein product is CSARDITSSYNEQFF.

This clonotype was seen a few times. This rearrangement joins TRBV13 to TRBJ1-5; 7 bases align to TRBD1. The CDR3 totals 17 residues. J lost 0 bases, V lost 0 bases, and 5 bases had no gene match. Germline values: CDR1 PRHDT, CDR2 FYEKMQ (reference sequence). For the CDR3, the DNA is TGTGCCAGCAGCTTAGGAGGGGGCCGGAATAGCAATCAGCCCCAGCATTTT. The encoded protein is CASSLGGGRNSNQPQHF.

This rearrangement joins TRBV19 to TRBJ2-4; TRBD1 or TRBD2 may be the D gene (5 bases each). The J call may be faulty, since TRBJ2-7 better matches the DNA end. This CDR3 has 14 residues. Germline V gives CDR1 LNHDA, CDR2 SQIVND (reference sequence). CDR3 region: CASSLGTALYEQYF. For the CDR3, the DNA is TGTGCCAGTAGCCTAGGGACGGCTTTATACGAGCAGTACTTC.

The table lists this clonotype with many counts. The chain uses TRBV30 and TRBJ2-3; D uncertain. CDR1 is GTSNPN and CDR2 is SVGIG in the germline V gene (reference sequence). CDR3 length: 13 residues. With 3 bases removed from V and 1 base from J, the gap between germline ends came to 8 bases. This CDR3 is CAWRDGGTDTQYF. Here the CDR3 DNA reads TGTGCCTGGAGAGACGGTGGCACAGATACGCAGTATTTT.

This clonotype was seen only once. This chain links TRBV6-1 with TRBJ2-7, with TRBD1 matching over 7 bases. The J segment lost 0 bases and the V segment lost 11 bases, leaving 7 bases of the junction unmatched. The germline gives CDR1 MNHNS, CDR2 SASEGT. CDR3 length: 13 residues. The CDR3 nucleotides read TGTGCCTGCTCGGACAGGATCTCCTACGAGCAGTACTTC. The encoded protein is CACSDRISYEQYF.

The table lists this clonotype with a few counts. Possible read error: a much larger clone is one base away. The chain uses TRBV5-1 and TRBJ2-1, with no clear D. The last part of the DNA fits TRBJ2-7 better; the J call may be wrong. Germline V gene lookup returns CDR1 SGHRS and CDR2 YFSETQ. This CDR3 contains 15 residues. The DNA for the CDR3 is TGCGCCAGCAGCGGTGACTGGAGCTCCTACAATGAGCAGTACTTC. It specifies CASSGDWSSYNEQYF.

The rearrangement uses TRBV29-1 and TRBJ2-1, with D possibly TRBD2 on 5 matching bases. Germline lookup yields CDR1 SQVTM and CDR2 ANQGSEA. The CDR3 is made up of 18 amino acids. The V and J ends lost 3 bases and 7 bases respectively, with 28 bases between them. For the CDR3, the DNA is TGCAGCGTTGATGAGGGCCGACGCCTACAGTGGGGTCATAATGAGCAGTTCTTC. Its translation is CSVDEGRRLQWGHNEQFF.

The rearrangement uses TRBV5-1 and TRBJ1-1; D unclear. This CDR3 is 14 amino acids long. V was cut by 4 bases and J by 1 base, with 11 bases left in between. From germline, CDR1 is SGHRS and CDR2 YFSETQ. DNA for the CDR3: TGCGCCAGCAGCGTTACGGACCGGAACACTGAAGCTTTCTTT. Translation gives CASSVTDRNTEAFF.

The V call is TRBV7-9, the J call TRBJ1-2; weak D call: TRBD1 (6 bases). This CDR3 has 14 amino acids. The germline V gene has CDR1 SEHNR and CDR2 FQNEAQ (reference sequence). V lost 1 base to trimming and J lost 4 bases, with 10 bases between them. CDR3 bases: TGTGCCAGCAGCTTAGACAGGGAGATCTATGGCTACACCTTC. Translating gives CASSLDREIYGYTF.

The rearrangement links TRBV7-8 to TRBJ2-5, with 9 bases lining up with TRBD2. This CDR3 is built from 19 residues. With V trimmed by 1 base and J by 1 base, 13 bases remained unmatched. Looked up from germline, CDR1 is SGHVS and CDR2 is FQNEAQ. The CDR3 DNA reads TGTGCCAGCAGCTTAGTGGGGGTAGGGCTAGCGGGGACCCAAGAGACCCAGTACTTC. This sequence encodes CASSLVGVGLAGTQETQYF. Using reference TRBV7-8 and TRBJ2-5 for the parts outside the CDR3, the full variable domain is GAGVSQSPRYKVAKRGQDVALRCDPISGHVSLFWYQQALGQGPEFLTYFQNEAQLDKSGLPSDRFFAERPEGSVSTLKIQRTQQEDSAVYLCASSLVGVGLAGTQETQYFGPGTRLLVL.

The genes are TRBV6-1 and TRBJ1-1; 7 positions match TRBD1. Losses at the gene ends were 4 bases for V and 5 bases for J; bases not matched to a gene: 7. The CDR3 totals 14 residues. Germline CDR1 and CDR2: MNHNS and SASEGT. CDR3 DNA sequence: TGTGCCAGCAGTGCCCAGGGACAGCTGACTGAAGCTTTCTTT. It yields the protein CASSAQGQLTEAFF.

The genes are TRBV27 and TRBJ1-2, with a tentative D call TRBD1 (5 bases). This CDR3 spans 17 amino acids. Germline CDR1 MNHEY, CDR2 SMNVEV (reference sequence). Trimming shortened V by 3 bases and J by 8 bases, and 25 bases separated the two germline ends. CDR3 residues: CASSLRRGTEKTGGYTF. The CDR3 DNA is TGTGCCAGCAGTTTGCGCCGCGGGACGGAAAAGACGGGCGGCTACACCTTC.

The chain recombines TRBV9 with TRBJ2-3; a possible D gene is TRBD1 (6 bases). CDR1 SGDLS and CDR2 YYNGEE come from the germline V gene. V lost 2 bases, J lost 5 bases, and 18 bases lay in between. The CDR3 extends over 16 amino acids. In nucleotides, the CDR3 is TGTGCCAGCAGCGTGGGTGGGAGTTTCAGGGGAGATACGCAGTATTTT. This gives the protein CASSVGGSFRGDTQYF.

The CDR3 loop reads CATSDFLTSEDTQYF. The CDR3 DNA reads TGTGCCACCAGTGATTTTCTAACTAGCGAGGATACGCAGTATTTT. V and J are TRBV24-1 and TRBJ2-3; 7 bases agree with TRBD2. With V trimmed by 1 base and J by 6 bases, 6 bases remained unmatched. The CDR3 is 15 residues long. Germline V lookup: CDR1 KGHDR, CDR2 SFDVKD.

The genes are TRBV27 and TRBJ2-7; D call uncertain. Germline-derived CDR1 and CDR2 are MNHEY and SMNVEV (reference sequence). Trimming pared 6 bases from V and 4 bases from J, leaving 22 bases between. The CDR3 is 16 residues long. The CDR3 protein is CASRITGVDVTYEQYF. CDR3 DNA sequence: TGTGCCAGCAGAATCACCGGAGTGGATGTCACGTACGAGCAGTACTTC.

This sequence joins TRBV29-1 and TRBJ2-2, with D possibly being TRBD1 (6 bases). CDR1 is SQVTM, CDR2 ANQGSEA, per germline. Trimming took off 7 bases at V and 6 bases at J, with 6 bases between the two ends. This CDR3 is 10 amino acids long. The chain's CDR3 is CSAGAGELFF. Here the CDR3 DNA reads TGCAGCGCAGGGGCCGGGGAGCTGTTTTTT.

This clonotype was detected once. CDR3 sequence reads: CSARDGSGSYEQYF. CDR3 DNA: TGCAGTGCTAGAGACGGCAGCGGGAGTTACGAGCAGTACTTC. The chain combines TRBV20-1 with TRBJ2-7; 8 bases line up with TRBD2. The CDR3 runs 14 residues. Looked up from germline, CDR1 is DFQATT and CDR2 is SNEGSKA (reference sequence). Trimming removed 0 bases from V and 4 bases from J; junction bases left unmatched: 5.

This chain uses TRBV28 with TRBJ2-4, with D unclear. Deletions cut 7 bases from V and 0 bases from J, with 13 bases between. The CDR3 is 15 residues long. Germline values: CDR1 MDHEN, CDR2 SYDVKM. The CDR3 spells CASKRPTLAKNIQYF. In DNA form, the CDR3 reads TGTGCCAGCAAACGACCGACCCTAGCCAAAAACATTCAGTACTTC.

V and J are TRBV24-1 and TRBJ1-1; 7 bases fit TRBD1. The V gene end was trimmed by 4 bases and the J gene end by 1 base; junction bases not matched to a gene: 8. The CDR3 extends over 16 amino acids. Germline V gives CDR1 KGHDR, CDR2 SFDVKD. In DNA, the CDR3 is TGTGCCACCAGTGACAGGAACAGGGGTGCGAACACTGAAGCTTTCTTT. Encoded protein: CATSDRNRGANTEAFF.

The rearrangement joins TRBV20-1 to TRBJ2-1; 8 positions match TRBD2. Germline assignment: CDR1 DFQATT and CDR2 SNEGSKA (reference sequence). V gave up 1 base and J gave up 8 bases; unmatched junction bases: 7. The CDR3 is 14 residues long. The CDR3 region is CSARGGLVVHEQFF. Here the CDR3 DNA reads TGCAGTGCTAGAGGGGGACTAGTTGTCCATGAGCAGTTCTTC.

This clonotype was observed at least ten times. The V call is TRBV7-3, the J call TRBJ2-7, with a weak D call TRBD2 (7 bases). In germline, CDR1 is SGHTA, CDR2 FQGTGA. The CDR3 is 15 residues long. The V gene lost 3 bases and the J gene lost 3 bases, with 15 bases spanning the gap. The CDR3 coding sequence is TGTGCCAGCAGCTTGAACGGGGGGCATGGCTACGAGCAGTACTTC. Amino acids: CASSLNGGHGYEQYF.

This sequence joins TRBV6-5 and TRBJ2-7, with 7 positions matching TRBD1. CDR1 MNHEY and CDR2 SVGAGI come from the germline V gene. V shed 2 bases, J shed 2 bases, and the junction held 9 bases outside the gene matches. This CDR3 spans 16 amino acids. The CDR3: CASSYPETGHTYEQYF. DNA for the CDR3: TGTGCCAGCAGTTACCCTGAGACAGGGCACACCTACGAGCAGTACTTC.

This clonotype was observed a few times. The chain recombines TRBV2 with TRBJ1-2; D gene ambiguous. This CDR3 comprises 12 residues. Trimming left V 3 bases short and J 7 bases short, with 9 bases between. Germline-derived CDR1 and CDR2 are SNHLY and FYNNEI. The CDR3 region is CASSDGFSGYTF. CDR3 sequence (DNA): TGTGCCAGCAGTGATGGTTTCTCTGGCTACACCTTC.

The chain recombines TRBV29-1 with TRBJ1-1; tentative D call: TRBD1 (5 bases). V was clipped by 6 bases and J by 3 bases, with 17 bases between them. The CDR3 spans 14 residues. CDR1 and CDR2 from the germline V gene are SQVTM and ANQGSEA. CDR3 nucleotides: TGCAGCGTACCTCGTAAGGGGCGGGACACTGAAGCTTTCTTT. This translates into CSVPRKGRDTEAFF.

The J gene is TRBJ2-3, the V gene TRBV6-1; D is perhaps TRBD2 (5 bases). Germline CDR1 and CDR2: MNHNS and SASEGT. The length of the CDR3 is 14 residues. V was trimmed by 3 bases and J by 6 bases, leaving 13 bases between them. DNA for the CDR3: TGTGCCAGCAGTGACCTTTCGAGCGGCGATACGCAGTATTTT. Protein sequence: CASSDLSSGDTQYF.

As concerns this clonotype: This may be a read error, as it is one base from a much larger clone. The CDR3 loop is CASSDLPNNEQFF. The CDR3 DNA sequence: TGTGCCAGCAGTGATCTCCCAAACAATGAGCAGTTCTTC. This rearrangement joins TRBV2 to TRBJ2-1; D remains unclear. CDR3 length: 13 amino acids. V lost 3 bases, J lost 5 bases, and 8 bases lay in between. Germline V gives CDR1 SNHLY, CDR2 FYNNEI.

The chain is built from TRBV29-1 and TRBJ1-4; 7 bases map to TRBD1. CDR1 SQVTM and CDR2 ANQGSEA come from the germline V gene. There are 14 residues in the CDR3. V dropped 7 bases and J dropped 2; count of bases not matched to a gene: 7. The CDR3 loop is CSAQGVGTNEKLFF. In DNA, the CDR3 is TGCAGCGCCCAGGGGGTAGGGACTAATGAAAAACTGTTTTTT.

Notes on this clonotype: The junction shows a germline mismatch at one end, possibly a read error. The chain couples TRBV7-3 to TRBJ1-1; D is ambiguous. There are 13 residues in the CDR3. Germline V gene lookup returns CDR1 SGHTA and CDR2 FQGTGA. The CDR3 protein is CASSLRVNTETFF. Written as DNA, the CDR3 is TGTGCCAGCAGCTTGAGAGTGAACACTGAAACTTTCTTT.